This TCR beta chain originates from a study of blood T cell repertoires in COVID-19. Study background: Sites in the United States, Italy and Spain provided acute and convalescent COVID-19 samples. Sources were T cells, B-cell-depleted T cells, or PBMCs; the material itself was cDNA or gDNA.

In the original analysis: Nucleated cell number was recorded as an estimate derived from reference gene primer amplification. Only in-frame clones appear in the TCRdb table, and some are missing; sequencing was by immunoSEQ multiplex PCR. V and J calls and clone size are given by that table; D and trimming were obtained from the DNA. Here the sample spans fewer than 55,000 clones, nearly 90% being singletons. Between the trimmed V and J ends, which lost 11 bases and 4 bases, there was a span of 6 bases. The CDR3 runs 10 residues. The receptor was derived from a man older than 75 with active or convalescent COVID-19. The sequencing sample was made of peripheral blood. The chain has TRBV12-3 or TRBV12-4 and TRBJ1-3; D is unresolved. DNA of the CDR3: TGTGCCGGAGGAGGAAACACCATATATTTT. Translated: CAGGGNTIYF.